This TCR beta chain was obtained from a study of T cell repertoires in cytomegalovirus infection. Study information: Both recently identified HLA-C-restricted and well-studied HLA-B-restricted CMV epitopes were used in the study. CMV infection and matching HLA type were both indicated by public TCR beta signatures.

TCRdb re-analysed the reads in MiXCR, keeping a single row per CDR3 protein. The profile shows roughly 340,000 distinct CDR3 sequences, almost 30% of them singletons. Regarding this clonotype: Its cognate antigen is unknown.

Study results and caveats: HLA-C-restricted CMV clonotypes gave the most frequent clonotype in two of eight donors.

The receptor was isolated from a human donor in good health (CMV status not recorded). Some clones in this sample may be carry-over from other donors' samples. Material: cultured PBMCs, obtained from culture after CMV antigen stimulation.

CDR3: CASSVDLDYNEQFF. CDR3 in DNA: TGTGCCAGCAGCGTAGATCTTGACTACAATGAGCAGTTCTTC. The chain employs TRBV9 and TRBJ2-1; D not certain. Germline values: CDR1 SGDLS, CDR2 YYNGEE. This CDR3 region has 14 residues. V was shortened by 0 bases and J by 3 bases, with 7 bases between the two germline ends.